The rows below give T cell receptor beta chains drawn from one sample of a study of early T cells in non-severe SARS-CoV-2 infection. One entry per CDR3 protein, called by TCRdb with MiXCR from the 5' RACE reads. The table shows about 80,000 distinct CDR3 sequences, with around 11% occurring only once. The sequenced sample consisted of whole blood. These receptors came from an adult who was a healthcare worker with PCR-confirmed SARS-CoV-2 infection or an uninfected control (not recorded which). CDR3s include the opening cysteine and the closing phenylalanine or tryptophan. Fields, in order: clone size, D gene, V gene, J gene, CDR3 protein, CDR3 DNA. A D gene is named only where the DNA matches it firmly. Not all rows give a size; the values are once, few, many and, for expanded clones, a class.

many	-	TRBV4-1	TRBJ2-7	CASSQDYEGTGTYEQYF	TGCGCCAGCAGCCAAGATTATGAGGGAACGGGAACCTACGAGCAGTACTTC
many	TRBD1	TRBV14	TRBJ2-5	CASSQEGQFQETQYF	TGTGCCAGCAGCCAAGAGGGACAGTTCCAAGAGACCCAGTACTTC
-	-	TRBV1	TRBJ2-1	CTSSLHPLTSGRNEQFF	TGCACCAGCAGCCTCCACCCCCTGACTAGCGGTAGAAATGAGCAGTTCTTC
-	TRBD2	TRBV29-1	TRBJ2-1	CSAAHMGGNEQFF	TGCAGCGCAGCACACATGGGGGGGAATGAGCAGTTCTTC
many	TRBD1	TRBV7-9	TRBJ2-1	CASSLQGRGQFF	TGTGCCAGCAGCCTACAGGGGAGAGGGCAGTTCTTC
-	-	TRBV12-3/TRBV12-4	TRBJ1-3	CASSFTASGNTIYF	TGTGCCAGCAGTTTTACGGCCTCTGGAAACACCATATATTTT
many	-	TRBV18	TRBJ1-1	CASSPGTSDTEAFF	TGTGCCAGCTCACCGGGAACTTCAGACACTGAAGCTTTCTTT
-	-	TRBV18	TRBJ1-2	CASSPTQGIHYGYTF	TGTGCCAGCTCACCAACGCAGGGCATCCACTATGGCTACACCTTC
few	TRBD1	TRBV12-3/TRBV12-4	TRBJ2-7	CASSFAGGAYEQYF	TGTGCCAGCAGTTTCGCAGGGGGCGCGTACGAGCAGTACTTC
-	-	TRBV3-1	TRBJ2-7	CASSQLLGAGASYEQYF	TGTGCCAGCAGCCAGCTTTTAGGAGCGGGCGCCTCCTACGAGCAGTACTTC
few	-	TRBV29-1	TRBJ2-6	CSVEMSGANVLTF	TGCAGCGTTGAGATGTCGGGGGCCAACGTCCTGACTTTC
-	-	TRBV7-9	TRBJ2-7	CASAPDSTYEQYF	TGTGCCAGCGCCCCGGACAGTACCTACGAGCAGTACTTC
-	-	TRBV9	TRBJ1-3	CASSVDRHSGNTIYF	TGTGCCAGCAGCGTAGACAGACACTCTGGAAACACCATATATTTT
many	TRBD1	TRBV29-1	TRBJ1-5	CSVLQGSNQPQHF	TGCAGCGTTCTACAGGGGAGCAATCAGCCCCAGCATTTT
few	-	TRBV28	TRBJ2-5	CASSKGTVQETQYF	TGTGCCAGCAGTAAAGGGACTGTTCAAGAGACCCAGTACTTC
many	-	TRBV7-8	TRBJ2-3	CASSLRSGESTDTQYF	TGTGCCAGCAGCTTACGGTCGGGGGAGAGCACAGATACGCAGTATTTT
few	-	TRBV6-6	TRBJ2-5	CASSYSGTQYF	TGTGCCAGCAGTTACTCAGGGACCCAGTACTTC
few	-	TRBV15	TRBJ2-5	CATSPSVQAQETQYF	TGTGCCACCAGCCCGTCGGTGCAGGCGCAAGAGACCCAGTACTTC
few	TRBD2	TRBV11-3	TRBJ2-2	CASSYSSGSTGELFF	TGTGCCAGCAGCTATTCTAGCGGCAGCACCGGGGAGCTGTTTTTT
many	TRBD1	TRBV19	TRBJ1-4	CASTLQGGVGEKLFF	TGTGCCAGTACACTACAGGGGGGTGTTGGTGAAAAACTGTTTTTT
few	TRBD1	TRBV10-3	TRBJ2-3	CAISEQGGDTQYF	TGTGCCATCAGTGAACAGGGGGGAGATACGCAGTATTTT
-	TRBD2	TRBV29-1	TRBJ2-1	CSGGEGSSSYNEQFF	TGCAGCGGAGGGGAGGGGTCCAGCTCCTACAATGAGCAGTTCTTC
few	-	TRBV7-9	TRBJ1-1	CASSAGVYEAFF	TGTGCCAGCAGCGCTGGGGTCTATGAAGCTTTCTTT
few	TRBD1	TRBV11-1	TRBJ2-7	CASSARDRGSYEQYF	TGTGCCAGCAGCGCCCGGGACAGGGGCTCCTACGAGCAGTACTTC
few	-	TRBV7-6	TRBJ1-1	CASSSRQGKGEAFF	TGTGCCAGCAGCTCCCGGCAGGGGAAGGGTGAAGCTTTCTTT
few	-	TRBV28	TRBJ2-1	CASGGGRYNEQFF	TGTGCCAGCGGGGGGGGGCGCTACAATGAGCAGTTCTTC
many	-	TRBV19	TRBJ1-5	CASSLPPYGNQPQHF	TGTGCCAGTAGTCTTCCACCCTACGGCAATCAGCCCCAGCATTTT
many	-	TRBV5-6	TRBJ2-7	CASSSGPAYEQYF	TGTGCCAGCAGCTCGGGACCTGCCTACGAGCAGTACTTC
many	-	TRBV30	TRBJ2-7	CAWSDPSGRGEQYF	TGTGCCTGGAGTGACCCATCAGGGCGAGGGGAGCAGTACTTC
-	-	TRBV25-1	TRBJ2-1	CASSEWRENNEQFF	TGTGCCAGCAGTGAATGGAGAGAAAACAATGAGCAGTTCTTC
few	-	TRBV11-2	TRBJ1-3	CASSLGGGSGNTIYF	TGTGCCAGCAGCTTAGGAGGGGGCTCTGGAAACACCATATATTTT
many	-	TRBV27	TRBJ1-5	CASSHKGPRQPQHF	TGTGCCAGCTCCCATAAGGGGCCGAGACAGCCCCAGCATTTT
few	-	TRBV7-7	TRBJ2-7	CASSLGDTYEQYF	TGTGCCAGCAGCTTAGGAGACACCTACGAGCAGTACTTC
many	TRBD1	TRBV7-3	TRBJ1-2	CASSPTDRSGGYTF	TGTGCCAGCAGTCCTACGGACAGGTCGGGTGGCTACACCTTC
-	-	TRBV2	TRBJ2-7	CASSGGQDPTYEQYF	TGTGCCAGCAGTGGGGGACAAGACCCGACCTACGAGCAGTACTTC
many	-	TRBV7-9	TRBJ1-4	CASIQGNNEKLFF	TGTGCCAGCATACAGGGCAATAATGAAAAACTGTTTTTT
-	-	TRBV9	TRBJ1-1	CASSPLNVGTEAFF	TGTGCCAGCAGCCCCTTAAACGTCGGGACTGAAGCTTTCTTT
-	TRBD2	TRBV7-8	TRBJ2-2	CASSTAGAGVTGELFF	TGTGCCAGCAGCACCGCCGGGGCGGGAGTCACCGGGGAGCTGTTTTTT
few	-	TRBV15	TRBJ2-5	CATSRSPWGGVETQYF	TGTGCCACCAGCAGGAGTCCGTGGGGGGGCGTGGAGACCCAGTACTTC
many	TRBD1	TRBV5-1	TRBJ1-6	CASSLGSQGDASPLHF	TGCGCCAGCAGCTTGGGCTCCCAGGGGGACGCTTCACCCCTCCACTTT
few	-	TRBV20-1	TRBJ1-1	CSARRTVNTEAFF	TGCAGTGCTAGGAGGACAGTGAACACTGAAGCTTTCTTT
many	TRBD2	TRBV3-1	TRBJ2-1	CASSPLAGEQFF	TGTGCCAGCAGTCCACTAGCGGGTGAGCAGTTCTTC
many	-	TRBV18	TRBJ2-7	CASSTPGVSYEQYF	TGTGCCAGCTCAACCCCAGGAGTTTCCTACGAGCAGTACTTC
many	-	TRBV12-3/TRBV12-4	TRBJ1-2	CASSFTWGNYGYTF	TGTGCCAGCAGTTTTACGTGGGGAAACTATGGCTACACCTTC
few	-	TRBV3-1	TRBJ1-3	CASRSEGNTIYF	TGTGCCAGCAGGTCAGAAGGAAACACCATATATTTT
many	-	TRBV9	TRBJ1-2	CASSPGQPYGYTF	TGTGCCAGCAGCCCCGGACAGCCCTATGGCTACACCTTC
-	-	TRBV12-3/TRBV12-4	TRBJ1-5	CASSHSDQPQHF	TGTGCCAGCAGCCACTCCGATCAGCCCCAGCATTTT
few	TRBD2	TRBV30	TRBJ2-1	CAWSPTGTSGYNEQFF	TGTGCCTGGAGTCCGACCGGGACTAGCGGTTACAATGAGCAGTTCTTC
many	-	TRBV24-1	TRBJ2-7	CATMDVSVYEQYF	TGTGCCACCATGGACGTGTCCGTCTACGAGCAGTACTTC
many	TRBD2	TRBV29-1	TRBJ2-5	CSVPPAGGSETQYF	TGCAGCGTTCCCCCAGCGGGGGGTTCGGAGACCCAGTACTTC
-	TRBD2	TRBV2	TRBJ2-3	CASDGTIRDTQYF	TGTGCCAGCGATGGGACTATCCGGGATACGCAGTATTTT
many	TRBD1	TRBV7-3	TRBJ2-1	CASSAVDRGGHNEQFF	TGTGCCAGCAGCGCGGTGGACAGGGGAGGGCACAATGAGCAGTTCTTC
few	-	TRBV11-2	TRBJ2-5	CASRGARLTQYF	TGTGCCAGCAGAGGCGCAAGACTCACCCAGTACTTC
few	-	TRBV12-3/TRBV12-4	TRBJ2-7	CASSLWTPSYEQYF	TGTGCCAGCAGTTTGTGGACGCCTTCCTACGAGCAGTACTTC
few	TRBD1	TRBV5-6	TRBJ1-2	CASSSEWTGGSANYGYTF	TGTGCCAGCAGCTCGGAATGGACAGGGGGCTCAGCTAACTATGGCTACACCTTC